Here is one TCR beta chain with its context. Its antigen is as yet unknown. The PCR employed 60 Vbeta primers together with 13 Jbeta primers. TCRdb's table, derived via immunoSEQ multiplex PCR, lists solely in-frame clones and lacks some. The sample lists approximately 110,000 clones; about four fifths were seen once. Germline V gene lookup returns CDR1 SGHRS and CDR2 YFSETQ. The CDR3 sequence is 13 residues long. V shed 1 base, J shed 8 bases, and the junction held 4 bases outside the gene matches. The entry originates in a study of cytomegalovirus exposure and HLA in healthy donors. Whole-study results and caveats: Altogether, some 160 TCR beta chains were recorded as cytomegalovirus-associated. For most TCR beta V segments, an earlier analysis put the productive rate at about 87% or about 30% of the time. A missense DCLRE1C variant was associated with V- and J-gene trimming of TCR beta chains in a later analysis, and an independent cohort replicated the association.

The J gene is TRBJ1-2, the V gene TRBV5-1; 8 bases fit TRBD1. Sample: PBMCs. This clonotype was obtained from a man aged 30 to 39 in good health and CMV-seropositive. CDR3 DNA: TGCGCCAGCAGCTTGCAGGGGGCGACCGGCTACACCTTC. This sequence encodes CASSLQGATGYTF.